These 31 T cell receptor beta chains were sequenced from one sample in a study of T cells after yellow fever vaccination (dated by TCRdb to the late 2010s). Library preparation used 5' RACE. The listed sequencing device is Illumina HiSeq 2500. The raw public data were reprocessed by TCRdb itself: fastp quality trimming at Q25, MiXCR clonotype calling, in-frame beta chains only. Rows are combined by CDR3 protein, so each entry shows the most common genes and DNA. This sample gives hundreds of thousands of distinct CDR3 sequences in total; approximately 13% of them show up just once. The top ten hold about 15% of the sample. This sample's treatment or condition label indicates: live attenuated yellow fever vaccine strain. Material: PBMCs, obtained on the day of the yellow fever booster vaccination. The receptor set was obtained from a man under 40 who received the YFV17D yellow fever vaccine.

The chain uses TRBV4-2 and TRBJ2-2, with 7 bases aligning to TRBD2. The CDR3 runs to 15 residues. Germline lookup yields CDR1 LGHNA and CDR2 YNFKEQ. Trimming at V came to 0 bases and at J to 4 bases, leaving 2 bases not matched to a gene. This CDR3 reads CASSQDWTSTGELFF. CDR3 DNA sequence: TGTGCCAGCAGCCAAGATTGGACTAGCACCGGGGAGCTGTTTTTT.

This clonotype was seen a handful of times. This rearrangement joins TRBV27 to TRBJ1-2; 10 nucleotides line up with TRBD1. V dropped 7 bases and J dropped 4; count of bases not matched to a gene: 3. CDR1 MNHEY and CDR2 SMNVEV come from the germline V gene (reference sequence). This CDR3 region has 13 residues. The CDR3 reads CASKGTGAYGYTF. DNA of the CDR3: TGTGCCAGCAAGGGGACAGGGGCCTATGGCTACACCTTC.

The gene calls are TRBV7-2 and TRBJ2-7; D may be TRBD2 (5 bases). This CDR3 has 13 residues. CDR1 and CDR2 (germline): SGHTA, FQGNSA. Between the trimmed V and J ends, which lost 10 bases and 3 bases, there was a span of 16 bases. The DNA of the CDR3 is TGTGCCAACAGTGCGGCCGGGATCTACGAGCAGTACTTC. It specifies CANSAAGIYEQYF.

This chain links TRBV14 with TRBJ2-2, with TRBD1 matching 7 bases. The CDR3 runs 16 residues. The germline CDR1 and CDR2 sequences are SGHDN and FVKESK. V dropped 7 bases and J dropped 4; count of bases not matched to a gene: 12. The DNA of the CDR3 is TGTGCCAGCACTAAAGGGGGCAGTCACCGCACCGGGGAGCTGTTTTTT. This translates into CASTKGGSHRTGELFF.

The rearrangement joins TRBV6-2 or TRBV6-3 to TRBJ1-2; 9 bases line up with TRBD1. The CDR3 consists of 15 residues. Germline V gives CDR1 MNHEY, CDR2 SVGEGT. Trimming removed 6 bases from V and 2 bases from J; junction bases left unmatched: 7. In DNA form, the CDR3 reads TGTGCCAGCAGCGATCCTACAGGGGGCAACTATGGCTACACCTTC. Amino acids: CASSDPTGGNYGYTF.

This clonotype showed up just a few times. The CDR3 DNA sequence: TGTGCCAGCAGCTTGACGGGGGGCGGTGACGAGCAGTACTTC. Translation gives CASSLTGGGDEQYF. This chain connects TRBV7-2 to TRBJ2-7; weak D call: TRBD2 (7 bases). The CDR3 covers 14 residues. The germline V and J ends were trimmed by 3 bases and 5 bases, with 14 bases remaining between them. Germline V gene sequence: CDR1 SGHTA, CDR2 FQGNSA.

The chain joins TRBV6-5 to TRBJ2-7; 9 bases fit TRBD2. This CDR3 spans 14 amino acids. Germline lookup yields CDR1 MNHEY and CDR2 SVGAGI. The J segment lost 5 bases and the V segment lost 1 base, leaving 3 bases of the junction unmatched. The CDR3 loop reads CASSYLGLADEQYF. CDR3 coding DNA: TGTGCCAGCAGTTACTTGGGACTAGCTGACGAGCAGTACTTC.

This clonotype was counted once. The chain couples TRBV18 to TRBJ2-7; 10 nucleotides align to TRBD1. The CDR3 length is 15 residues. Per germline, CDR1 KGHSH and CDR2 LQKENI. The J segment lost 4 bases and the V segment lost 2 bases, leaving 5 bases of the junction unmatched. The CDR3 region is CASSPKTGGEYEQYF. CDR3 in DNA: TGTGCCAGCTCACCAAAGACAGGGGGCGAGTACGAGCAGTACTTC. Full variable domain (remainder filled in from reference TRBV18 and TRBJ2-7): NAGVMQNPRHLVRRRGQEARLRCSPMKGHSHVYWYRQLPEEGLKFMVYLQKENIIDESGMPKERFSAEFPKEGPSILRIQQVVRGDSAAYFCASSPKTGGEYEQYFGPGTRLTVT.

In nucleotides, the CDR3 is TGTGCCACCACCTTACTCCACCTAGGACGGAACACTGAAGCTTTCTTT. It yields the protein CATTLLHLGRNTEAFF. The chain combines TRBV28 with TRBJ1-1, with D unresolved. V lost 10 bases and J lost 1, with 22 bases in between. Germline V gives CDR1 MDHEN, CDR2 SYDVKM. The length of the CDR3 is 16 residues.

This clonotype came up many times. This chain joins TRBV12-3 or TRBV12-4 and TRBJ2-7, with D possibly matching TRBD1 (6 bases). CDR3 length: 12 amino acids. V dropped 8 bases and J dropped 3 bases, with 11 bases sitting between them. As DNA, the CDR3 is TGTGCCAGCGGCTCACAGGGCTACGAGCAGTACTTC. Its protein product is CASGSQGYEQYF.

The chain joins TRBV7-2 to TRBJ2-6; a weak D match, TRBD2 (5 bases). CDR3 size: 15 residues. Germline assignment: CDR1 SGHTA and CDR2 FQGNSA. The germline V and J ends were trimmed by 8 bases and 3 bases, with 14 bases remaining between them. CDR3 bases: TGTGCCAGCCAGCGAAGGGCGGGTGGGGCCAACGTCCTGACTTTC. It specifies CASQRRAGGANVLTF.

This clonotype came up a few times. The chain links TRBV20-1 to TRBJ1-2; D perhaps matches TRBD1 (5 bases). The germline gives CDR1 DFQATT, CDR2 SNEGSKA (reference sequence). This CDR3 is 14 amino acids long. The V and J ends lost 4 bases and 7 bases respectively, with 19 bases between them. CDR3 DNA: TGCAGTGCTAAGACCGGGACCCCGACGGCTGGCTACACCTTC. This translates into CSAKTGTPTAGYTF.

The CDR3 DNA follows: TGTGCCAGCCGCTCACAGGGGACCGGGGAGCTGTTTTTT. The encoded protein is CASRSQGTGELFF. The chain carries TRBV2 and TRBJ2-2; 7 bases align to TRBD1. J was trimmed by 5 bases and V by 8 bases; bases with no gene match: 5. The CDR3 loop spans 13 amino acids. CDR1 and CDR2 (germline): SNHLY, FYNNEI.

The chain recombines TRBV3-1 with TRBJ2-1; 7 bases agree with TRBD2. With V trimmed by 1 base and J by 10 bases, 4 bases remained unmatched. The germline V gene encodes CDR1 LGHDT and CDR2 YNNKEL (reference sequence). CDR3 length: 13 residues. CDR3 loop: CASSQAQLAEQFF. The DNA of the CDR3 is TGTGCCAGCAGCCAAGCTCAACTAGCGGAGCAGTTCTTC.

The CDR3 sequence: CSARQGLGQPQHF. The CDR3 region has the DNA TGCAGTGCGAGGCAGGGCCTGGGTCAGCCCCAGCATTTT. This chain uses TRBV20-1 with TRBJ1-5, with TRBD1 as a possible D gene (5 bases). The CDR3 is 13 residues long. Per germline, CDR1 DFQATT and CDR2 SNEGSKA (reference sequence). Trimming cost V 6 bases and J 6 bases, with 15 bases left between them.

This clonotype was recorded a few times. A read error may produce the germline difference seen at one junction end. The chain has TRBV20-1 and TRBJ1-3, with TRBD1 matching over 7 bases. The CDR3 has 14 amino acids. From germline, CDR1 is DFQATT and CDR2 SNEGSKA (reference sequence). The CDR3 DNA is TGCAGTGCTAGTGACAGGGCGGGAGGAAAAACCATATATTTT. This gives the protein CSASDRAGGKTIYF.

In its sample, this clonotype was seen a few times. CDR3 nucleotide sequence: TGTGCCATCAGTGGGTTTGGGAGGGAAACCTACAATGAGCAGTTCTTC. Its translation: CAISGFGRETYNEQFF. This rearrangement joins TRBV10-3 to TRBJ2-1, with 7 bases lining up with TRBD2. Germline V gene lookup returns CDR1 ENHRY and CDR2 SYGVKD. Unmatched junction bases numbered 8, after V lost 4 bases and J lost 2 bases. This CDR3 region has 16 residues.

This clonotype came up a few times. This chain joins TRBV10-2 and TRBJ2-1, with 8 bases fitting TRBD2. Losses at the gene ends were 8 bases for V and 7 bases for J; bases not matched to a gene: 4. The CDR3 runs 12 residues. Germline lookup yields CDR1 WSHSY and CDR2 SAAADI. CDR3 sequence: CASRRGVNEQFF. The CDR3 coding sequence is TGCGCCAGCCGGCGGGGGGTAAATGAGCAGTTCTTC.

This clonotype was observed a few times. The chain employs TRBV20-1 and TRBJ2-1; D may be TRBD1 (5 bases). CDR3 length: 14 residues. Trimming left V 3 bases short and J 7 bases short, with 16 bases between. CDR1 is DFQATT, CDR2 SNEGSKA, per germline (reference sequence). CDR3 coding DNA: TGCAGTGCTAGGAGTGGGCAGGGTGAAAATGAGCAGTTCTTC. Its protein product is CSARSGQGENEQFF.

The sample holds a few counts of this clonotype. V usage is TRBV12-3 or TRBV12-4 and J usage is TRBJ2-7, with D perhaps TRBD1 (6 bases). CDR3 length: 14 residues. Trimming left V 7 bases short and J 6 bases short, with 19 bases between. The CDR3 sequence is CASTTQGPFGEQYF. The CDR3 DNA is TGTGCCAGCACGACTCAGGGGCCTTTTGGCGAGCAGTACTTC.

The J gene is TRBJ2-3, the V gene TRBV11-2; 8 positions match TRBD1. Germline assignment: CDR1 SGHAT and CDR2 FQNNGV. This CDR3 has 17 amino acids. V gave up 0 bases and J gave up 1 base; unmatched junction bases: 6. The CDR3 sequence: CASSLDRGLFGTDTQYF. CDR3 nucleotide sequence: TGTGCCAGCAGCTTAGACAGGGGGCTTTTCGGCACAGATACGCAGTATTTT.

This sequence joins TRBV29-1 and TRBJ1-2; 8 nucleotides agree with TRBD1. Losses at the gene ends were 4 bases for V and 11 bases for J; bases not matched to a gene: 6. The V gene's germline CDR1 is SQVTM and CDR2 ANQGSEA. There are 11 residues in the CDR3. The CDR3 DNA follows: TGCAGCGTTGGACAGGGGTATCTATACACCTTC. Its translation is CSVGQGYLYTF.

V gene TRBV30 combines with J gene TRBJ1-6; D unclear. V was trimmed by 4 bases and J by 10 bases, leaving 11 bases between them. The CDR3 consists of 12 residues. From germline, CDR1 is GTSNPN and CDR2 SVGIG (reference sequence). The chain's CDR3 is CAWNHPNSPLHF. In DNA form, the CDR3 reads TGTGCCTGGAATCATCCAAACTCACCCCTCCACTTT.

This clonotype was seen at least ten times. The V gene is TRBV4-3, the J gene TRBJ2-3; D unclear. The germline V gene has CDR1 LGHNA and CDR2 YSLEER. The CDR3 is made up of 13 amino acids. Trimming shortened V by 3 bases and J by 1 base, and 5 bases separated the two germline ends. CDR3 nucleotides: TGCGCCAGCAGCCAGGCAGGCACAGATACGCAGTATTTT. Its translation is CASSQAGTDTQYF.

This clonotype was observed a few times. This chain uses TRBV6-1 with TRBJ2-2, with D possibly TRBD2 on 6 matching bases. Trimming stripped 4 bases from V and 3 bases from J, with 12 bases between. This CDR3 is 15 amino acids long. The germline V gene encodes CDR1 MNHNS and CDR2 SASEGT. CDR3 sequence (DNA): TGTGCCAGCAGTGGTTCGGACTACCACACCGGGGAGCTGTTTTTT. The encoded protein is CASSGSDYHTGELFF.

The J gene is TRBJ2-5, the V gene TRBV6-5; either TRBD1 or TRBD2 may fit D (5 bases each). Trimming cost V 3 bases and J 2 bases, with 10 bases left between them. The CDR3 consists of 14 residues. The germline V gene has CDR1 MNHEY and CDR2 SVGAGI. The CDR3 reads CASSYFGAQETQYF. The CDR3 nucleotides are TGTGCCAGCAGTTATTTCGGGGCACAAGAGACCCAGTACTTC.

This clonotype was counted between two and nine times. The chain carries TRBV6-5 and TRBJ1-1, with TRBD1 matching over 7 bases. Trimming took 5 bases from V and 3 from J; bases not matched to a gene: 3. CDR1 and CDR2 from the germline V gene are MNHEY and SVGAGI. The CDR3 is 13 amino acids. CDR3 in DNA: TGTGCCAGCAGTATCGACAGGGACACTGAAGCTTTCTTT. It encodes CASSIDRDTEAFF.

This clonotype was observed a few times. V and J are TRBV29-1 and TRBJ1-2; D unresolved. The CDR3 loop spans 13 amino acids. Germline-derived CDR1 and CDR2 are SQVTM and ANQGSEA. The DNA for the CDR3 is TGCATCGTGTCTGTGACCCTCGACTATGGCTACACCTTC. Encoded protein: CIVSVTLDYGYTF.

The V gene is TRBV20-1, the J gene TRBJ2-3; 8 positions match TRBD2. Germline V gives CDR1 DFQATT, CDR2 SNEGSKA (reference sequence). The CDR3 extends over 14 amino acids. Unmatched junction bases numbered 6, after V lost 6 bases and J lost 1 base. Here the CDR3 reads CSAPGLAGTDTQYF. The CDR3, as DNA: TGCAGTGCCCCAGGACTAGCCGGCACAGATACGCAGTATTTT.

This clonotype was detected only a few times. The J gene is TRBJ2-5, the V gene TRBV28; perhaps TRBD2 as D (6 bases). In germline, CDR1 is MDHEN, CDR2 SYDVKM. V lost 7 bases and J lost 5, with 14 bases in between. CDR3 length: 13 residues. In DNA, the CDR3 is TGTGCCAGCATAGGCGGGACGTGGGAGACCCAGTACTTC. This gives the protein CASIGGTWETQYF.

This clonotype has only a few counts. The chain uses TRBV20-1 and TRBJ2-3; 10 nucleotides line up with TRBD2. The CDR3 is 15 residues long. Trimming at V came to 4 bases and at J to 4 bases, leaving 8 bases not matched to a gene. Germline V gives CDR1 DFQATT, CDR2 SNEGSKA (reference sequence). CDR3 amino acids: CSAILSGRAPDTQYF. CDR3 nucleotide sequence: TGCAGTGCTATACTAAGCGGGAGGGCCCCAGATACGCAGTATTTT.